This T cell receptor beta chain was recovered during a study of blood T cell repertoires in COVID-19. Whole-study context: Sources were T cells, B-cell-depleted T cells, or PBMCs; the material itself was cDNA or gDNA.

How the authors handled the data: Estimation of nucleated cell counts relied on the amplification of reference gene primers. Sequencing used immunoSEQ multiplex PCR; TCRdb keeps in-frame clones, though not all of them. V, J and clone size were drawn from that table, and D and trimming were deduced from the DNA. The data contain 120,000 or so clones, around 87% of them singletons. The CDR3 loop spans 16 amino acids. V lost 0 bases and J lost 2; bases outside the gene matches: 5. Per germline, CDR1 SGHAT and CDR2 FQNNGV. The material sequenced was peripheral blood. This clonotype originated in a man aged 50-59 years with acute or convalescent COVID-19. This chain uses TRBV11-2 with TRBJ2-7; 9 bases line up with TRBD1. This chain's CDR3 is CASSLDGTGTPYEQYF. In nucleotides, the CDR3 is TGTGCCAGCAGCTTAGATGGGACAGGGACCCCCTACGAGCAGTACTTC. Combining the CDR3 with reference TRBV11-2 and TRBJ2-7 gives the whole variable domain EAGVAQSPRYKIIEKRQSVAFWCNPISGHATLYWYQQILGQGPKLLIQFQNNGVVDDSQLPKDRFSAERLKGVDSTLKIQPAKLEDSAVYLCASSLDGTGTPYEQYFGPGTRLTVT.